Sequencing of this T cell receptor beta chain was carried out in a study of blood T cell repertoires in COVID-19. Across the whole study: The United States, Italy and Spain provided the acute and convalescent COVID-19 samples. The analysed material was cDNA or gDNA that came from T cells, B-cell-depleted T cells, or PBMCs.

Original processing methods: Estimated nucleated cell counts came from reference gene primer amplification. Sequencing used immunoSEQ multiplex PCR; TCRdb keeps in-frame clones, though not all of them. From that table come the V and J calls and clone size; the DNA was used to work out D and trimming. The sample holds some 120,000 clones, around nine tenths seen once. The ends were cut back, 7 bases at V and 4 bases at J, with 17 bases in the middle. Germline V lookup: CDR1 LNHDA, CDR2 SQIVND (reference sequence). This CDR3 region has 15 residues. This TCR derives from a man in his forties with acute or convalescent COVID-19. The J gene is TRBJ1-5, the V gene TRBV19; a weak D match, TRBD1 (6 bases). Sequencing was carried out using peripheral blood. The CDR3 bases are TGTGCCAGTAACGGGGGGCCAAGGGGGAATCAGCCCCAGCATTTT. Translating gives CASNGGPRGNQPQHF.